The rows below give T cell receptor beta chains drawn from one sample of a study of blood T cell repertoires in COVID-19. Measured with immunoSEQ multiplex PCR; TCRdb has only the in-frame clones, and not every one. The table shows 300,000 to 400,000 clones, with about 90% occurring only once. Sequencing used PBMCs or T cells enriched from blood (not recorded which). These receptors were taken from a woman in her thirties who had recovered from COVID-19. Both conserved end residues are part of each CDR3. The order of the fields is V gene, J gene, D gene, clone size, CDR3 DNA, CDR3 protein. A D gene is named only where the DNA matches it firmly. Clone size is stated in some rows and not others, as once, few, many or a class when expanded.

TRBV19	TRBJ1-6	.	.	TGTGCCAGTAACTACCCCATCAGCGATAATTCACCCCTCCACTTT	CASNYPISDNSPLHF
TRBV7-9	TRBJ2-3	.	.	TGTGCCAGCAGCTTAGACGGGGGACTCAATCGCCCCGATACGCAGTATTTT	CASSLDGGLNRPDTQYF
TRBV27	TRBJ2-7	TRBD2	.	TGTGCCAGCAGTCGTATTACTAGCGGGGGGATTTACGAGCAGTACTTC	CASSRITSGGIYEQYF
TRBV24-1	TRBJ1-1	.	few	TGTGCCACCAGTAGCGAGATGAACACTGAAGCTTTCTTT	CATSSEMNTEAFF
TRBV11-2	TRBJ1-6	.	.	TGTGCCAGCAGCTCGCGGGGGGGTTCGACCCTCCACTTT	CASSSRGGSTLHF
TRBV4-3	TRBJ1-3	TRBD1	.	TGCGCCAGCAGCCAAGAAGACAGGGTCTCTGGAAACACCATATATTTT	CASSQEDRVSGNTIYF
TRBV2	TRBJ2-7	TRBD1	.	TGTGCCAGCAGTGGGGACAGGGGGATAAACGAGCAGTACTTC	CASSGDRGINEQYF
TRBV30	TRBJ1-6	.	.	TGTGCCTGGAGTGGAGGGAATAATTCACCCCTCCACTTT	CAWSGGNNSPLHF
TRBV21-1	TRBJ2-1	.	.	TGTGCCAGCAGGCTAAAGATCCATGAGCAGTTCTTC	CASRLKIHEQFF
TRBV28	TRBJ1-3	TRBD1	.	TGTGCCAGCAGTCTAATGGACAGGGGATCTCACTCTGGAAACACCATATATTTT	CASSLMDRGSHSGNTIYF
TRBV13	TRBJ2-1	TRBD2	once	TGTGCCAGCAGCTCGAGACTCCCGGGACTAGCGGGGGCGTCCTTCTACAATGAGCAGTTCTTC	CASSSRLPGLAGASFYNEQFF
TRBV30	TRBJ2-7	TRBD1	once	TGTGCCTGGTCCCGAGGGGGACAGGGGTACTTC	CAWSRGGQGYF
TRBV5-6	TRBJ1-2	.	.	TGTGCCAGCAGCTTGGGGCGGAACTATGGCTACACCTTC	CASSLGRNYGYTF
TRBV27	TRBJ1-1	TRBD1	.	TGTGCCAGCAGATTTTTGCCGACAGGGGGCGTTGGAAATACTGAAGCTTTCTTT	CASRFLPTGGVGNTEAFF
TRBV28	TRBJ1-2	TRBD1	.	TGTGCCAGCAGTTTAGGCGCAGGGGGGCTGTCGGGAGGCTACACCTTC	CASSLGAGGLSGGYTF
TRBV6-2/TRBV6-3	TRBJ2-3	TRBD2	.	TGTGCCAGCAGTCCGGCGGGACTAGCGGGGTTCACAGATACGCAGTATTTT	CASSPAGLAGFTDTQYF
TRBV2	TRBJ1-1	.	.	TGTGCCAGCAGTGAGACCAGGGTGAACACTGAAGCTTTCTTT	CASSETRVNTEAFF
TRBV2	TRBJ2-3	.	.	TGTGCCAGCAGTGAATTAGCGTTTACAGATACGCAGTATTTT	CASSELAFTDTQYF
TRBV3-1/TRBV3-2	TRBJ2-3	TRBD2	.	TGTGCCAGCAGCCAAGAGGTCCGGGGGGGCCCATCAGATACGCAGTATTTT	CASSQEVRGGPSDTQYF
TRBV5-5	TRBJ2-5	.	.	TGTGCCAGCAGCTTGAGCCAATTCTACCAAGAGACCCAGTACTTC	CASSLSQFYQETQYF
TRBV27	TRBJ2-7	.	.	TGTGCCAGCAGTTCGAGACAGGCAGGGAACGAGCAGTACTTC	CASSSRQAGNEQYF
TRBV11-2	TRBJ2-5	TRBD1	.	TGTGCCAGCAGCTTGGGGACAGGACAACAAGAGACCCAGTACTTC	CASSLGTGQQETQYF
TRBV5-6	TRBJ1-1	TRBD1	once	TGTGCCAGCAGCTTGGGTAGACAGGGTCTAGCTTTCTTT	CASSLGRQGLAFF
TRBV6-6	TRBJ2-7	.	.	TGTGCCAGCAGTGGCCTCCACTACGAGCAGTACTTC	CASSGLHYEQYF
TRBV7-9	TRBJ1-2	.	.	TGTGCCAGCAGCTTATTACGGGGTGGCTACACCTTC	CASSLLRGGYTF
TRBV5-4	TRBJ2-7	TRBD2	.	TGTGCCAGCAGCTTGGGGGCAGCGGGGGGGCTCGAGCAGTACTTC	CASSLGAAGGLEQYF
TRBV3-1/TRBV3-2	TRBJ1-5	TRBD1	.	TGTGCCAGCAGCTTATGGGACAGGCCCGACCAGCCCCAGCATTTT	CASSLWDRPDQPQHF
TRBV7-2	TRBJ1-6	.	.	TGTGCCAGCAGCCCTGATTCGAGTCGATCACCCCTCCACTTT	CASSPDSSRSPLHF
TRBV15	TRBJ1-4	.	.	TGTGCCACCAGCTTAAACAGGGCCTCTAATGAAAAACTGTTTTTT	CATSLNRASNEKLFF
TRBV7-8	TRBJ1-2	.	.	TGTGCCAGCAGCTTAGACCCGGGGAACTATGGCTACACCTTC	CASSLDPGNYGYTF
TRBV5-1	TRBJ1-2	.	.	TGCGCCAGCAGCTTGTACCCGGACTTCTCGACTAACTATGGCTACACCTTC	CASSLYPDFSTNYGYTF
TRBV3-1/TRBV3-2	TRBJ1-2	.	.	TGTGCCAGCGGGGCTTTCGGTAGCTACACCTTC	CASGAFGSYTF
TRBV5-1	TRBJ1-2	TRBD1	once	TGCGCCAGCAGCATCGGACAGGGCGGCTATGGCTACACCTTC	CASSIGQGGYGYTF
TRBV2	TRBJ1-3	.	.	TGTGCCAGCCCAACGGCTCGGGGGGCTGGAAACACCATATATTTT	CASPTARGAGNTIYF
TRBV7-6	TRBJ1-2	.	.	TGTGCCAGCAGCTTAGGAAGTTACCTAGTGGATGGCTACACCTTC	CASSLGSYLVDGYTF
TRBV5-4	TRBJ2-1	TRBD2	.	TGTGCCAGCAGCCCCGGGGGGACGGAGGGTTGGGGTGAGCAGTTCTTC	CASSPGGTEGWGEQFF
TRBV6-5	TRBJ2-7	TRBD1	.	TGTGCCAGCAGCGTAGGGACAGGGTTCTACGAGCAGTACTTC	CASSVGTGFYEQYF
TRBV6-2/TRBV6-3	TRBJ1-5	TRBD1	once	TGTGCCAGCAGCCCCTACAGGGGTAGCAATCAGCCCCAGCATTTT	CASSPYRGSNQPQHF
TRBV2	TRBJ2-2	TRBD2	.	TGTGCCAGCTTCTTCGGGGGGCGCGGGGGGACCGGGGAGCTGTTTTTT	CASFFGGRGGTGELFF
TRBV30	TRBJ1-1	.	.	TGTGCCTGGAGTCCGGACGGGAGGAGGACTGAAGCTTTCTTT	CAWSPDGRRTEAFF
TRBV6-5	TRBJ2-7	.	.	TGTGCCAGCAGGCGGGGGACAAGCTCCTACGAGCAGTACTTC	CASRRGTSSYEQYF
TRBV28	TRBJ1-5	.	.	TGTGCCAGCGTCGGGGGGGGGAGTCAGCCCCAGCATTTT	CASVGGGSQPQHF
TRBV5-1	TRBJ2-3	TRBD2	.	TGCGCCAGCAGCCCGGGTCCGGGGGGAGATACGCAGTATTTT	CASSPGPGGDTQYF
TRBV5-6	TRBJ1-3	.	.	TGTGCCAGCAGCTTGGGTGAGGGCTACTCTGGAAACACCATATATTTT	CASSLGEGYSGNTIYF
TRBV12-3/TRBV12-4	TRBJ2-5	.	.	TGTGCCAGCAGTTTAGTAGGTGGGCAGACCCAGTACTTC	CASSLVGGQTQYF
TRBV6-1	TRBJ2-1	TRBD1	.	TGTGCCAGCAGTGCCGCCCGGGACAGCCGAAGGCATGAGCAGTTCTTC	CASSAARDSRRHEQFF
TRBV7-8	TRBJ1-2	.	few	TGTGCCAGCAGCCCCCGCCTGACAGACAACTATGGCTACACCTTC	CASSPRLTDNYGYTF
TRBV28	TRBJ1-6	.	.	TGTGCCAGCGGGCCGCGGGATTACTATAATTCACCCCTCCACTTT	CASGPRDYYNSPLHF
TRBV30	TRBJ1-6	.	.	TGTGCCTGGCGGACTACTAACAATTCACCCCTCCACTTT	CAWRTTNNSPLHF
TRBV10-3	TRBJ2-3	TRBD1	.	TGTGCCATCAGACGGGACAGGGGGTGGGATACGCAGTATTTT	CAIRRDRGWDTQYF
TRBV5-1	TRBJ2-7	.	.	TGCGCCAGCAGCTTGGTAGGAGCTGCCTACGAGCAGTACTTC	CASSLVGAAYEQYF
TRBV2	TRBJ2-1	TRBD2	.	TGTGCCAGCAGCGGGTCTAGCGGGGGTGGGAGAGAGCAGTTCTTC	CASSGSSGGGREQFF
TRBV5-1	TRBJ2-7	TRBD1	.	TGCGCCAGCAGCCCCCGGGACAGGAACTACGAGCAGTACTTC	CASSPRDRNYEQYF
TRBV29-1	TRBJ2-7	TRBD2	.	TGCAGCGTCGCCGGGACTAGCGGTATCGAGCAGTACTTC	CSVAGTSGIEQYF
TRBV28	TRBJ1-5	.	.	TGTGCCAGCAGACCACCGGAGTATAGCAATCAGCCCCAGCATTTT	CASRPPEYSNQPQHF
TRBV6-5	TRBJ1-2	TRBD1	.	TGTGCCAGCAGTTACTCGGGACAGGGGGCGCTAGCTGGCTACACCTTC	CASSYSGQGALAGYTF